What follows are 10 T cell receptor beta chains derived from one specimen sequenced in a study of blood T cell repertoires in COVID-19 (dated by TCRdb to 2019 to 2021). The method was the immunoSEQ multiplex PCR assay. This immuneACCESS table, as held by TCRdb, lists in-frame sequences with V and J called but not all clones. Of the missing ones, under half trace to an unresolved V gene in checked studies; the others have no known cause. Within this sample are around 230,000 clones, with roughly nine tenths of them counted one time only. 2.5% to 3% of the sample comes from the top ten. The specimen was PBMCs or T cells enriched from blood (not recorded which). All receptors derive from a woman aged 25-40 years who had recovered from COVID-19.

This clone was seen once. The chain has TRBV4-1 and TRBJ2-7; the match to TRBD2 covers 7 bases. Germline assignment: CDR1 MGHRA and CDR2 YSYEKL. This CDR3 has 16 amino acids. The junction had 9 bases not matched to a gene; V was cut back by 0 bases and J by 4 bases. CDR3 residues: CASSQEPGTAGYEQYF. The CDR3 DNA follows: TGCGCCAGCAGCCAAGAGCCGGGAACAGCGGGATACGAGCAGTACTTC.

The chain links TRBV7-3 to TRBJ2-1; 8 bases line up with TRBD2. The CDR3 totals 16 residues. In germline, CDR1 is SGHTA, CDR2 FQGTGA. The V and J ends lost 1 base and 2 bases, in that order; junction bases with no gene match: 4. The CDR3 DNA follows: TGTGCCAGCAGCTTAAGTGTCGGGGGGGCCTACAATGAGCAGTTCTTC. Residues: CASSLSVGGAYNEQFF.

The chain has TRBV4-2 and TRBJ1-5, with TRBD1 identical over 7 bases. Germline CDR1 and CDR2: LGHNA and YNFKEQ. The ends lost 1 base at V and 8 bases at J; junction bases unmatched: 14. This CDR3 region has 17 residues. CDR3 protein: CASSQAQGQWGVEPQHF. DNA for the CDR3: TGTGCCAGCAGCCAAGCCCAGGGACAGTGGGGAGTGGAGCCCCAGCATTTT.

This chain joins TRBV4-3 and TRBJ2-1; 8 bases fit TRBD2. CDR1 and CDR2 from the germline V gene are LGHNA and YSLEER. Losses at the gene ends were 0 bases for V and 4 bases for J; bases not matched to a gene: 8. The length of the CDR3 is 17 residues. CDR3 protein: CASSQEGARGEYNEQFF. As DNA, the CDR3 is TGCGCCAGCAGCCAAGAAGGCGCGCGGGGGGAATACAATGAGCAGTTCTTC.

CDR3 sequence: CASRAGLGIYEQYF. The CDR3 nucleotides read TGTGCCAGCAGGGCGGGACTAGGTATCTACGAGCAGTACTTC. This chain connects TRBV2 to TRBJ2-7; 8 bases match TRBD2. The length of the CDR3 is 14 residues. CDR1 is SNHLY and CDR2 is FYNNEI in the germline V gene. J lost 3 bases, V lost 6 bases, and 7 bases had no gene match.

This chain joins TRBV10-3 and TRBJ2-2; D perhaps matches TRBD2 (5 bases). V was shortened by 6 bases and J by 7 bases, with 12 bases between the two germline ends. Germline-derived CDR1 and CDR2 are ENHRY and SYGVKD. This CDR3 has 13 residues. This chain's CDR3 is CAIRTLGNGELFF. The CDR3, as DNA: TGTGCCATCAGGACGCTCGGGAACGGGGAGCTGTTTTTT.

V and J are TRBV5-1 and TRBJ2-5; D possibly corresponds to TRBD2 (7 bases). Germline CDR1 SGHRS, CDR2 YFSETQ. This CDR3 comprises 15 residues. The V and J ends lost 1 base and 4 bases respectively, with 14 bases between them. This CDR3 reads CASSLSGGYGETQYF. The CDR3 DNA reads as TGCGCCAGCAGCTTGTCGGGGGGCTATGGAGAGACCCAGTACTTC.

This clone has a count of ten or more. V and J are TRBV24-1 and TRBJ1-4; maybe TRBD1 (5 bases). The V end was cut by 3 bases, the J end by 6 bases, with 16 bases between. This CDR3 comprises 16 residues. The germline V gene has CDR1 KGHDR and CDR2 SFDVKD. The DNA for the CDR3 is TGTGCCACCAGTGATATAGAAGGGGCAAGGGATGAAAAACTGTTTTTT. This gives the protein CATSDIEGARDEKLFF.

The CDR3 coding sequence is TGTGCCAGCAGCTCTCGGGACAGGGATGGCTACACCTTC. It yields the protein CASSSRDRDGYTF. The gene calls are TRBV11-3 and TRBJ1-2, with TRBD1 identical over 9 bases. Germline lookup yields CDR1 SGHNT and CDR2 YENEEA. V dropped 4 bases and J dropped 6; count of bases not matched to a gene: 3. The CDR3 has 13 residues.

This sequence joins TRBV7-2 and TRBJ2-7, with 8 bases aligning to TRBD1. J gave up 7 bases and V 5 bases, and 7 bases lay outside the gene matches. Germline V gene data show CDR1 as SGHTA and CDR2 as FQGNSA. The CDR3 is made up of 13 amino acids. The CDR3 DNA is TGTGCCAGCAGCACCACGGACAGGGCTGAGCAGTACTTC. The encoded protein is CASSTTDRAEQYF.